The 13 T cell receptor beta chains below come from one sample, sequenced in a study of blood T cell repertoires in COVID-19. The protocol was immunoSEQ multiplex PCR, while the TCRdb copy is restricted to in-frame clones and leaves out a portion. In the table there are approximately 230,000 clones, just over 85% of which are singletons. Sequencing was carried out using peripheral blood. These receptors were obtained from a man aged 25-40 years who had recovered from COVID-19.

This clone was seen a handful of times. This chain joins TRBV19 and TRBJ1-5, with 9 nucleotides matching TRBD1. Germline lookup yields CDR1 LNHDA and CDR2 SQIVND (reference sequence). The J segment lost 3 bases and the V segment lost 2 bases, leaving 5 bases of the junction unmatched. This CDR3 has 16 amino acids. In DNA form, the CDR3 reads TGTGCCAGTAGTATATCGACAGGGGGGTCCAATCAGCCCCAGCATTTT. Amino acids: CASSISTGGSNQPQHF.

The chain couples TRBV6-5 to TRBJ2-5, with 7 positions matching TRBD1. The CDR3 is 14 amino acids. Unmatched junction bases numbered 5, after V lost 2 bases and J lost 5 bases. Per the germline V gene, CDR1 is MNHEY and CDR2 is SVGAGI. CDR3 in DNA: TGTGCCAGCAGTTACCAGGGGGATGGTGAGACCCAGTACTTC. It yields the protein CASSYQGDGETQYF.

The gene calls are TRBV10-3 and TRBJ1-2; 7 bases are a match to TRBD1. Germline-derived CDR1 and CDR2 are ENHRY and SYGVKD. The CDR3 is 13 amino acids. With 10 bases clipped from V and 0 bases from J, the junction kept 5 bases outside the gene matches. The CDR3 loop is CATGTVTNYGYTF. The DNA of the CDR3 is TGTGCCACGGGGACAGTCACTAACTATGGCTACACCTTC.

This chain links TRBV5-1 with TRBJ1-1; 7 positions match TRBD1. Germline V gene lookup returns CDR1 SGHRS and CDR2 YFSETQ. The V gene end was trimmed by 1 base and the J gene end by 8 bases; junction bases not matched to a gene: 5. The CDR3 is 13 residues long. Written as DNA, the CDR3 is TGCGCCAGCAGCTTGACAGGGGCGTACGAAGCTTTCTTT. Protein: CASSLTGAYEAFF. Drawing the rest from reference TRBV5-1 and TRBJ1-1, the complete variable domain is KAGVTQTPRYLIKTRGQQVTLSCSPISGHRSVSWYQQTPGQGLQFLFEYFSETQRNKGNFPGRFSGRQFSNSRSEMNVSTLELGDSALYLCASSLTGAYEAFFGQGTRLTVV.

The rearrangement joins TRBV5-6 to TRBJ2-7; maybe TRBD1 (5 bases). V lost 10 bases and J 5 bases, leaving 16 bases between the germline ends. Germline V CDR1 and CDR2: SGHDT, YYEEEE. The CDR3 extends over 12 amino acids. CDR3 coding DNA: TGTGCCTCCGCAGGGTTTGGGCACGAGCAGTACTTC. It specifies CASAGFGHEQYF.

The chain's CDR3 is CASLSTGTGGNGNYGYTF. CDR3 bases: TGTGCCAGCTTATCAACCGGGACAGGGGGCAACGGGAACTATGGCTACACCTTC. V usage is TRBV28 and J usage is TRBJ1-2, with 12 bases that match TRBD1. This CDR3 contains 18 residues. Trimming removed 8 bases from V and 2 bases from J; junction bases left unmatched: 15. Germline V gene sequence: CDR1 MDHEN, CDR2 SYDVKM.

The chain has TRBV13 and TRBJ1-2; 7 bases map to TRBD1. V lost 7 bases to trimming and J lost 8 bases; unmatched junction nucleotides: 10. CDR3 size: 13 residues. Per germline, CDR1 PRHDT and CDR2 FYEKMQ (reference sequence). CDR3 coding DNA: TGTGCCAGCATCCAGGAACAGGGGAAGGGCTACACCTTC. Its protein is CASIQEQGKGYTF.

The chain uses TRBV27 and TRBJ2-7, with TRBD1 identical over 7 bases. Trimming took 5 bases from V and 2 from J; bases not matched to a gene: 3. Germline V lookup: CDR1 MNHEY, CDR2 SMNVEV (reference sequence). This CDR3 contains 13 residues. CDR3 sequence: CASSRDSPYEQYF. The CDR3 coding sequence is TGTGCCAGCAGTCGGGACAGTCCCTACGAGCAGTACTTC.

V and J are TRBV27 and TRBJ1-2; TRBD1 might be the D (6 bases). V dropped 6 bases and J dropped 6 bases, with 14 bases sitting between them. The CDR3 is made up of 13 amino acids. Germline CDR1 is MNHEY and CDR2 is SMNVEV (reference sequence). CDR3 nucleotides: TGTGCCAGCAGAAATACAGGGATGGATGGCTACACCTTC. It is translated as CASRNTGMDGYTF.

The V and J genes are TRBV7-9 and TRBJ2-3; 8 positions match TRBD2. The length of the CDR3 is 13 residues. The ends lost 3 bases at V and 7 bases at J; junction bases unmatched: 3. CDR1 is SEHNR, CDR2 FQNEAQ, per germline (reference sequence). The CDR3 is CASSFSGAHTQYF. DNA for the CDR3: TGTGCCAGCAGCTTTAGCGGGGCCCATACGCAGTATTTT.

V gene TRBV12-1 combines with J gene TRBJ1-5; TRBD1, the D gene given by the table, was not confirmed from the DNA. TRBV12-1 is a recognized pseudogene. The CDR3 has 17 residues. CDR3 amino acids: CASSFGCLQGGSQPQHF. The DNA of the CDR3 is TGTGCCAGCAGCTTTGGGTGTCTCCAGGGGGGAAGTCAGCCCCAGCATTTT.

The chain links TRBV19 to TRBJ1-5; TRBD1 matches at 7 bases. The germline gives CDR1 LNHDA, CDR2 SQIVND (reference sequence). Trimming took 2 bases from V and 7 from J; bases not matched to a gene: 8. The CDR3 covers 15 residues. CDR3 sequence reads: CASSISQGFGQPQHF. The DNA for the CDR3 is TGTGCCAGTAGTATATCACAGGGGTTTGGACAGCCCCAGCATTTT.

The chain carries TRBV5-1 and TRBJ2-7; no reliable D call. Germline assignment: CDR1 SGHRS and CDR2 YFSETQ. The CDR3 loop spans 18 amino acids. The V end lost 0 bases, the J end lost 1 base, and 20 bases lay between the germline ends. As DNA, the CDR3 is TGCGCCAGCAGCTTGGGGGCCAGCCTCCCAAGTCTGTCCTACGAGCAGTACTTC. Encoded protein: CASSLGASLPSLSYEQYF.